This T cell receptor (beta chain) was documented in a study of OX40 agonist ivuxolimab in advanced cancers. About the research overall: The diagnoses of dose-escalation patients were hepatocellular carcinoma, melanoma, renal cell or head and neck cancer. In three patients, partial responses were observed, one with hepatocellular carcinoma and two with cutaneous melanoma.

General observations from the study: CD4+ and CD8+ blood T cells expanded clonally by week 6 at 0.1 to 3.0 mg/kg.

Note on this clone: The antigen is unknown.

Only in-frame clones appear in the TCRdb table, and some are missing; sequencing was by immunoSEQ multiplex PCR. The sample has tens of thousands of clones, about 92% seen once; the top ten hold over 0.15%. V lost 3 bases, J lost 4 bases, and 3 bases stayed unmatched. This CDR3 spans 14 amino acids. Germline CDR1 is LNHDA and CDR2 is SQIVND (reference sequence). Cycle 7 day 1, cycle 4 day 1, and baseline were the timepoints at which blood was sampled. The V gene is TRBV19, the J gene TRBJ1-5; 7 nucleotides match TRBD1. The TCR originated in an adult with an advanced solid tumor such as melanoma, head and neck, liver or kidney cancer. The sequencing used CD4+ or CD8+ T cells sorted from blood, collected in a trial of the OX40 agonist ivuxolimab. Here the CDR3 reads CASSMTGTNQPQHF. As DNA, the CDR3 is TGTGCCAGTAGTATGACAGGGACAAATCAGCCCCAGCATTTT.